This passage covers 5 T cell receptor beta chains from one sample sequenced in a study of shared clonotypes between healthy human individuals. The assay was immunoSEQ multiplex PCR, and TCRdb's table has in-frame clones only and misses some. The table records 300,000 to 400,000 clones, under 80% of them present only once. Input material: memory CD4+ T cells sorted from blood. Subset defined: CD45RA-negative fraction. The origin of the receptors is a man aged 25 to 40 in good health.

The rearrangement joins TRBV27 to TRBJ1-4; D uncertain. V lost 6 bases to trimming and J lost 4 bases, with 12 bases between them. Germline CDR1 MNHEY, CDR2 SMNVEV (reference sequence). There are 14 residues in the CDR3. CDR3 coding DNA: TGTGCCAGCAGGCAGGACCGGTTTAATGAAAAACTGTTTTTT. Translating gives CASRQDRFNEKLFF.

The rearrangement joins TRBV28 to TRBJ2-7; 7 positions agree with TRBD1. With 4 bases clipped from V and 5 bases from J, the junction kept 11 bases outside the gene matches. CDR3 length: 15 amino acids. The V gene's germline CDR1 is MDHEN and CDR2 SYDVKM. In DNA, the CDR3 is TGTGCCAGCAGTTCCCTGGCCAGGGGGTGGGACGAGCAGTACTTC. It encodes CASSSLARGWDEQYF.

The chain uses TRBV30 and TRBJ2-7; 8 nucleotides agree with TRBD1. The V and J ends lost 2 bases and 2 bases, in that order; junction bases with no gene match: 11. The CDR3 covers 16 residues. Germline-derived CDR1 and CDR2 are GTSNPN and SVGIG (reference sequence). The CDR3 DNA reads as TGTGCCTGGAGTCGGTTCCCAGGACAGGGTACCTACGAGCAGTACTTC. Translating it yields CAWSRFPGQGTYEQYF.

The rearrangement uses TRBV27 and TRBJ1-1; a possible D gene is TRBD1 (5 bases). In germline, CDR1 is MNHEY, CDR2 SMNVEV (reference sequence). Trimming shortened V by 4 bases and J by 1 base, and 19 bases separated the two germline ends. This CDR3 is built from 17 residues. CDR3 residues: CASSSMGQGGRNTEAFF. The CDR3 coding sequence is TGTGCCAGCAGTTCGATGGGGCAGGGCGGTCGGAACACTGAAGCTTTCTTT.

This chain links TRBV19 with TRBJ2-2; D is unclear. The CDR3 is 12 residues long. With 9 bases removed from V and 11 bases from J, the gap between germline ends came to 16 bases. CDR1 LNHDA and CDR2 SQIVND come from the germline V gene (reference sequence). CDR3 sequence (DNA): TGTGCCAGCGGCCCTCGGTCCGTTGAGCTGTTTTTT. Protein: CASGPRSVELFF.